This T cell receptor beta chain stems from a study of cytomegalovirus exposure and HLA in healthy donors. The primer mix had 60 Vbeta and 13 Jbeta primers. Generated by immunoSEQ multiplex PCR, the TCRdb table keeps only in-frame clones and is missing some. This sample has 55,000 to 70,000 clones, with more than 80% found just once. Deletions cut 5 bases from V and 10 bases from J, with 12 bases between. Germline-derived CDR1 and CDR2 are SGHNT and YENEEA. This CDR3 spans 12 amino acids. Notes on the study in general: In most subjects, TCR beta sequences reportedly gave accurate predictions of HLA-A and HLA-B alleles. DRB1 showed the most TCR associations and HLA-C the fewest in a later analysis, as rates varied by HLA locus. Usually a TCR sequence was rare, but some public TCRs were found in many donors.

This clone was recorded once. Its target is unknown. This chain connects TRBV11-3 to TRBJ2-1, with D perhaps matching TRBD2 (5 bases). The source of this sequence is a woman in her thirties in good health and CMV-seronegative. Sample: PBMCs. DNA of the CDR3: TGTGCCAGCAGCAGGGAACCGGGAGAGCAGTTCTTC. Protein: CASSREPGEQFF. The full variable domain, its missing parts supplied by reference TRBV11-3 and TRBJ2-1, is EAGVVQSPRYKIIEKKQPVAFWCNPISGHNTLYWYLQNLGQGPELLIRYENEEAVDDSQLPKDRFSAERLKGVDSTLKIQPAELGDSAVYLCASSREPGEQFFGPGTRLTVL.